The sequence of this T cell receptor (beta chain) was determined in a study of blood T cell repertoires in COVID-19. As for the study in general: Spain, Italy and the United States supplied samples that represented acute and convalescent COVID-19. Nucleic acid was either cDNA or gDNA, and it came from T cells, B-cell-depleted T cells, or PBMCs.

Original processing methods: Amplification with reference gene primers provided the estimates of nucleated cell counts. Sequenced by immunoSEQ multiplex PCR; TCRdb stores in-frame clones only, minus some. V, J and clone size reflect that table, while D and trimming were determined from the DNA. The data show around 200,000 clones, with around 87% seen just once and roughly 2.6% held by the top ten. V shed 1 base and J shed 12 bases, with 13 bases lying between them. CDR3 size: 12 residues. In germline, CDR1 is GTSNPN, CDR2 SVGIG (reference sequence). The genes are TRBV30 and TRBJ2-1; D call uncertain. Specimen: peripheral blood. The receptor's source is a man aged 40-49 years with active or convalescent COVID-19. The CDR3 DNA is TGTGCCTGGAGTGGCGTCGCCCGTTGGCAGTTCTTC. It translates to CAWSGVARWQFF.